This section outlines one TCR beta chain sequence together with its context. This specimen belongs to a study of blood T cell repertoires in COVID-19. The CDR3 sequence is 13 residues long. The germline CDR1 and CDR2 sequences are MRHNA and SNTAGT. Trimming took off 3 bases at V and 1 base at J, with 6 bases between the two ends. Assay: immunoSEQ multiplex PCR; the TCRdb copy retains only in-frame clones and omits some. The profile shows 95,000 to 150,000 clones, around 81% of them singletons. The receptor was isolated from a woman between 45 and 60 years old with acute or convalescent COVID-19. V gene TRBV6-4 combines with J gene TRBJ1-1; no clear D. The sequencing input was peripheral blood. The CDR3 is CASSEQSNTEAFF. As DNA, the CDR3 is TGTGCCAGCAGTGAACAGTCGAACACTGAAGCTTTCTTT.